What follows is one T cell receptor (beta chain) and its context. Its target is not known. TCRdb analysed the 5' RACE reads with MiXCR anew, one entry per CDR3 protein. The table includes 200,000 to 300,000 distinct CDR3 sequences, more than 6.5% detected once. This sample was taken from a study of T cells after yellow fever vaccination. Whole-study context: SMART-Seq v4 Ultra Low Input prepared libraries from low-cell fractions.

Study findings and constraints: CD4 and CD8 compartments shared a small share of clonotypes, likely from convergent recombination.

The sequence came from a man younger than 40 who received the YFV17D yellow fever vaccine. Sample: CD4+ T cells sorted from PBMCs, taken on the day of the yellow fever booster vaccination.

In nucleotides, the CDR3 is TGTGCCAGCAGTTACCGGGGCCTTCAGTTTTTT. Protein sequence: CASSYRGLQFF. This chain connects TRBV6-5 to TRBJ1-4; TRBD1 is a possible D gene (5 bases). Per germline, CDR1 MNHEY and CDR2 SVGAGI. The CDR3 contains 11 residues. V was clipped by 2 bases and J by 16 bases, with 11 bases between them.